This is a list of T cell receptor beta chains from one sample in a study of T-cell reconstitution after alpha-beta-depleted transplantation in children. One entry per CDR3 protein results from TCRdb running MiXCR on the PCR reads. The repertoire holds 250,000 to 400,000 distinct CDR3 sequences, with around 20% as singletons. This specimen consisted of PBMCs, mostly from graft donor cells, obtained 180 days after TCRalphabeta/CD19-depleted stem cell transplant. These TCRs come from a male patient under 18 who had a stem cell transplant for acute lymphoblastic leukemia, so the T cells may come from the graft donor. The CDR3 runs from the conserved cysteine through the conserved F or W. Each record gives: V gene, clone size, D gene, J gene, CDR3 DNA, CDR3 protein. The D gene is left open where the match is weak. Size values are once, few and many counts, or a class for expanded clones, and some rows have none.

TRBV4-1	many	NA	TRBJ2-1	TGCGCCAGCAGCCCCCGACTAGTTTTCGGGAGTGCCAATGAGCAGTTCTTC	CASSPRLVFGSANEQFF
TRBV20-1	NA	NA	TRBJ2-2	TGCAGTGCTAGAGCCAGGGCGGTCGGGGAGCTGTTTTTT	CSARARAVGELFF
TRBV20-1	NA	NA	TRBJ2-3	TGCAGTGCTCCTCCCAGAGGAACTAGAGGTGCCTCATTCGCGCAGTATTTT	CSAPPRGTRGASFAQYF
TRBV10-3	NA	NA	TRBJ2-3	TGTGCCATCAAGTTGAGCGGCACAGATACGCAGTATTTT	CAIKLSGTDTQYF
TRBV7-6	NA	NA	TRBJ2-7	TGTGCCAGCAGCCAGAACATCAGAGGAGCGCAGTACTTC	CASSQNIRGAQYF
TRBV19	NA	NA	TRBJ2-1	TGTGCCGTCCGGTCTTACAATGAGCAGTTCTTC	CAVRSYNEQFF
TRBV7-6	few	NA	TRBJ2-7	TGTGCCAGCAGCTCCGTCCCACAACCGTACGAGCAGTACTTC	CASSSVPQPYEQYF
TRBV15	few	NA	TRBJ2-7	TGTGCCACCAGCAGAGGGGACTTTCCCGAAGCCGAGCAGTACTTC	CATSRGDFPEAEQYF
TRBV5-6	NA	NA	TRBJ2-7	TGTGCCAGCAGGGGGGCCGGGGTGCGGACCGCCTACGAGCAGTACTTC	CASRGAGVRTAYEQYF
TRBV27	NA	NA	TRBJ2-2	TGTGCCAGCAGTCACGGAGGGGGCACCGGGGAGCTGTTTTTT	CASSHGGGTGELFF
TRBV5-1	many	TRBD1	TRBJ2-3	TGCGCCAGCAGCCCCGGACAGGGGCTAATATCGGATACGCAGTATTTT	CASSPGQGLISDTQYF
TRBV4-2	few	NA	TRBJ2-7	TGTGCCAGCAGCCAAGACCTAGGAGCCTACGAGCAGTACTTC	CASSQDLGAYEQYF
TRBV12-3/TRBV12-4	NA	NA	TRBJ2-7	TGTGCCAGCAGTTTTAGCCCGCAGTCGGGGGCGGGAGACGAGCAGTACTTC	CASSFSPQSGAGDEQYF
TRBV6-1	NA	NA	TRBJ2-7	TGTGCCAGCAGTGGTAAGACGGTGGGGTCCTACGAGCAGTACTTC	CASSGKTVGSYEQYF
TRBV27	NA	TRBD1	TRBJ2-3	TGTGCCAGTGGGACAGGGTTAACAGATACGCAGTATTTT	CASGTGLTDTQYF
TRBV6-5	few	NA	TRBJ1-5	TGTGCCAGCAGGGCCCCGGGGGGCCGCAATCAGCCCCAGCATTTT	CASRAPGGRNQPQHF
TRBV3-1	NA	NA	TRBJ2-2	TGTGCCAGCAGCCAAGTTAGACCCGCGAACACCGGGGAGCTGTTTTTT	CASSQVRPANTGELFF
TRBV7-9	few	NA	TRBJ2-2	TGTGCCAGCAGCTCCACCCGGGGATATCCCGGGGAGCTGTTTTTT	CASSSTRGYPGELFF
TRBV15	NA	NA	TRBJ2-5	TGTGCCACCAGCAGAGATCCCGGGGGACTTCAAGAGACCCAGTACTTC	CATSRDPGGLQETQYF
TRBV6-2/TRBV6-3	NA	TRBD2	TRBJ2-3	TGTGCCAGCAGTACTGGGACTAGCGGGAGGGCCCAGACAGATACGCAGTATTTT	CASSTGTSGRAQTDTQYF
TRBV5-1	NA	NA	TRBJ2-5	TGCGCCAGCAGCGTGGGAGCAGTCGGAGAGACCCAGTACTTC	CASSVGAVGETQYF
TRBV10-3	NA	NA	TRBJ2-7	TGTGCCACCTTCGGGAGCGGGTACGAGCAGTACTTC	CATFGSGYEQYF
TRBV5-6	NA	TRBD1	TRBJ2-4	TGTGCCAGCACCCGGACAGGGGCAACCATAGCCAAAAACATTCAGTACTTC	CASTRTGATIAKNIQYF
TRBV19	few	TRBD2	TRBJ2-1	TGTGCCAGTAGTATCGCGGCTAGCGGGAGCAAATATATCTTC	CASSIAASGSKYIF
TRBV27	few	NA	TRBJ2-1	TGTGCCAGCTGGAGGGGGAAAATTATGCCGATGGGGCCAGATTACAATGAGCAGTTCTTC	CASWRGKIMPMGPDYNEQFF
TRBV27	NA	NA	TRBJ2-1	TGTGCCAGCAGGTCTCTCTTAAGTTTGTACAATGAGCAGTTCTTC	CASRSLLSLYNEQFF
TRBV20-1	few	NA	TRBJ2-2	TGCAGTGCTGGGGGCGGGAGCGACACCGGGGAGCTGTTTTTT	CSAGGGSDTGELFF
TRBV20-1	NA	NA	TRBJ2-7	TGCAGTGCTAGCCTCCCGGGCTGGGCTGGCGAGCAGTACTTC	CSASLPGWAGEQYF
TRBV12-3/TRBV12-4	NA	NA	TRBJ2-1	TGTGCCAGCAGTTTAGCGCGGCTAGCGCTTGGGAATGAGCAGTTCTTC	CASSLARLALGNEQFF
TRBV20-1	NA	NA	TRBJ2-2	TGCAGTGCTACATACCCCACCGGGGAGCTGTTTTTT	CSATYPTGELFF
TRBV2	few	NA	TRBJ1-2	TGTGCCAGCAGTGAAGCCGTTTCAACAAGGCCCACCTTC	CASSEAVSTRPTF
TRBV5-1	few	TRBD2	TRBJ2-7	TGCGCCAGCAGCCTTGGAGCAGGTCTAGCGGGAGCCAACTCCTACGAGCAGTACTTC	CASSLGAGLAGANSYEQYF
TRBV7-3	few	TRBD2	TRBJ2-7	TGTGCCAGCAGCTTATCCGGACTAGCGGGAGAGACCTGGTACTTC	CASSLSGLAGETWYF
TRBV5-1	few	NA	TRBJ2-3	TGCGCCAGCAGCCTGGCCAGGCGGATGAGCACAGATACGCAGTATTTT	CASSLARRMSTDTQYF
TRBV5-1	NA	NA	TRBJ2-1	TGCGCCAGCAGCGGGGCCAACGGAAATGAGCAGTTCTTC	CASSGANGNEQFF
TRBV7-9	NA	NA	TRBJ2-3	TGTGCCAGCAACAGGGAATGGAGGACAGATACGCAGTATTTT	CASNREWRTDTQYF
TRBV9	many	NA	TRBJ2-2	TGTGCCAGCAGCGTATTCCAGCGGACGAACACCGGGGAGCTGTTTTTT	CASSVFQRTNTGELFF
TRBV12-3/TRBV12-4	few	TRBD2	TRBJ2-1	TGTGCCAGCACCACCGGGACTAGCGGGAACACACCGTTTGGCGAGCAGTTCTTC	CASTTGTSGNTPFGEQFF
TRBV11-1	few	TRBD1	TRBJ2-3	TGTGCCAGCAGCTTAGGGGACAGGGGGCGGCTCGCAGATACGCAGTATTTT	CASSLGDRGRLADTQYF
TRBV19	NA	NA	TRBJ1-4	TGTGCCAGTAGAGGCCTTAATGAAAAACTGTTTTTT	CASRGLNEKLFF
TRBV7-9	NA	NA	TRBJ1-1	TGTGCCAGCAGCTCAGACAGGCTGAACACTGAAGCTTTCTTT	CASSSDRLNTEAFF
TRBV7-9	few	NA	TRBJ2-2	TGTGCCAGCACGGGGTATGGGAACACCGGGGAGCTGTTTTTT	CASTGYGNTGELFF
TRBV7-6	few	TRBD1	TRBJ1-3	TGTGCCAGCAGCTTAGCGACAGGGGACTCTGGAAACACCATATATTTT	CASSLATGDSGNTIYF
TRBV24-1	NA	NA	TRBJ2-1	TGTGCCACCGGTGCGGGAACGTACAATGAGCAGTTCTTC	CATGAGTYNEQFF
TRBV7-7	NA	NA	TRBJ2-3	TGTGCCAGCAGCTTAGGTCCTAACAGGGCAGATACGCAGTATTTT	CASSLGPNRADTQYF
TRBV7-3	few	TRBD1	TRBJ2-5	TGTGCCAGCAGCTTAGGGACAGGGGGCTTGGAGACCCAGTACTTC	CASSLGTGGLETQYF
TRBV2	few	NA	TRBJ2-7	TGTGCCAGCAGCGGGGGACAGATCTACGAGCAGTACTTC	CASSGGQIYEQYF
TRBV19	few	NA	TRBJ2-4	TGTGCCAGTAGTCCCACTCTACCTAATGACATTCAGTACTTC	CASSPTLPNDIQYF
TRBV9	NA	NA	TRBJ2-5	TGTGCCAGCAGCGCTTTCTCGGGGGCGACCCAGTACTTC	CASSAFSGATQYF
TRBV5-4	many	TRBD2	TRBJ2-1	TGTGCCAGCAGCTTCGGGGTTCGGACTAGCGGATCCTCCTACAATGAGCAGTTCTTC	CASSFGVRTSGSSYNEQFF
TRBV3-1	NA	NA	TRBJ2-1	TGTGCCAGCAGCCAAGATCAAGGTAGGAACTACAATGAGCAGTTCTTC	CASSQDQGRNYNEQFF
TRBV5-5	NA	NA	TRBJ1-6	TGTGCCAGCAGCTTGCTGGTCCACGGTTCACCCCTCCACTTT	CASSLLVHGSPLHF
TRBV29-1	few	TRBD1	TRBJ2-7	TGCAGCGTTGAAGACCGGGACAGGGTTCCCTACGAGCAGTACTTC	CSVEDRDRVPYEQYF
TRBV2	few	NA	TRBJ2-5	TGTGCCAGCAAGGTGGGGCTTCAAGAGACCCAGTACTTC	CASKVGLQETQYF
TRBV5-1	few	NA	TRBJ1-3	TGCGCCAGCAGATCGACCGGCACCTCAGGAGACACCATATATTTT	CASRSTGTSGDTIYF
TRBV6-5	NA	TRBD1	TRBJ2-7	TGTGCCAGCAGTTCCGGGACAGGGGGCGTCGAGCAGTACTTC	CASSSGTGGVEQYF
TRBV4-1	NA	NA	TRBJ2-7	TGCGCCAGCAGCAGGGGCTTAATTCTGGACGAGCAGTACTTC	CASSRGLILDEQYF
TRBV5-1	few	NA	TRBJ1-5	TGCGCCAGCAACGGGACGGGGAATCAGCCCCAGCATTTT	CASNGTGNQPQHF
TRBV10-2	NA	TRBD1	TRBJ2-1	TGCGCCAGCAGATACACCCAGGGGGCGGCTGAGCAGTTCTTC	CASRYTQGAAEQFF